This TCR beta chain was sequenced in a study of HIV-infected patients and healthy controls. In this sample, this clonotype turned up many times. One entry per CDR3 protein results from TCRdb running MiXCR on the 5' RACE reads. The repertoire has tens of thousands of distinct CDR3 sequences, roughly 16% of them found once; the top ten carry 5.5% to 6%. The CDR3 has 11 residues. The V gene lost 6 bases and the J gene lost 6 bases, with 5 bases spanning the gap. Germline loops: CDR1 SNHLY, CDR2 FYNNEI. The sequence was collected from a human donor in good health. This sequence joins TRBV2 and TRBJ2-2; no reliable D call. The sequencing input was CD4+ T cells from blood. DNA of the CDR3: TGTGCCAGCAGACAAGCCGGGGAGCTGTTTTTT. The encoded protein is CASRQAGELFF.